This paragraph covers one T cell receptor beta chain sequence. No antigen is known for it. An end of the junction does not agree with germline; a read error may underlie this. The germline CDR1 and CDR2 sequences are GTSNPN and SVGIG (reference sequence). This CDR3 comprises 15 residues. TCRdb keeps only in-frame clones here, not all; method: immunoSEQ multiplex PCR. The data contain around 28,000 clones, 69% of them singletons. Antigen-specific CD4+ T cells were expanded with viral peptide pools in the ViraFEST assay before sequencing. Subsequent to a culture period of approximately 11 days, CD4+ T cells were isolated. Confirmation by PCR established that the person had SARS-CoV-2 infection between March and December 2020. Approximately 2.1 million PBMC were placed in each well, which was supplemented with 8.5 to 10 IU/ml IL-2 and approximately 10 ug/ml peptides. Half of the medium was exchanged for IL-2 medium on both days 3 and 7.

This sample was taken from a study of vaccination effects on CD4 cells after COVID-19. Study summary: Participants received two doses of either the BNT162b2 or mRNA-1273 vaccine.

Study results and limitations: Convalescents' post-vaccine spike-reactive clones were mainly new, vaccine-induced.

This chain joins TRBV30 and TRBJ1-4; tentative D call: TRBD1 (5 bases). The sequence was obtained from a human donor who had a prior SARS-CoV-2 infection. Sequences were derived from CD4+ T cells from PBMCs cultured with SARS-CoV-2 spike peptides, sampled before COVID-19 vaccination. The CDR3, as DNA: TGTGCCTGGAGTCCCCTGGGGGGAGTCGGCGAAAGAGTGGTTTTT. It is translated as CAWSPLGGVGERVVF.